Each of the 14 T cell receptor beta chains below was sequenced from the same sample in a study of blood T cell repertoires in COVID-19. Sequencing was performed with immunoSEQ multiplex PCR; in TCRdb, only in-frame clones are kept and a portion is missing. Counted here are under 200,000 clones, about 82% occurring once; the ten biggest clones make up about 5%. Sequencing was carried out using peripheral blood. These receptors all stem from a woman aged 30 to 39 with acute or convalescent COVID-19.

The rearrangement links TRBV27 to TRBJ2-7; 8 nucleotides agree with TRBD1. The V and J ends lost 2 bases and 4 bases, in that order; junction bases with no gene match: 7. This CDR3 contains 15 residues. Per the germline V gene, CDR1 is MNHEY and CDR2 is SMNVEV (reference sequence). For the CDR3, the DNA is TGTGCCAGCAGTTTAATGGGACAGGAAGGGTACGAGCAGTACTTC. The encoded protein is CASSLMGQEGYEQYF.

V gene TRBV11-2 combines with J gene TRBJ2-7; 7 bases agree with TRBD1. CDR1 and CDR2 from the germline V gene are SGHAT and FQNNGV. This CDR3 is 15 amino acids long. V shed 4 bases and J 4 bases; nucleotides not matched to a gene: 10. CDR3 protein: CASSSLTGQPYEQYF. The DNA of the CDR3 is TGTGCCAGCAGCTCACTCACGGGACAGCCTTACGAGCAGTACTTC.

This chain uses TRBV19 with TRBJ2-1; 15 nucleotides align to TRBD2. V lost 7 bases to trimming and J lost 9 bases; unmatched junction nucleotides: 16. The CDR3 runs to 18 residues. From germline, CDR1 is LNHDA and CDR2 SQIVND (reference sequence). The CDR3 DNA reads TGTGCCAGTACCCCACCGAGGGGACTAGCGGGAGGTGACGCTGAGCAGTTCTTC. It specifies CASTPPRGLAGGDAEQFF.

The gene calls are TRBV2 and TRBJ1-2, with D hard to call. This CDR3 comprises 10 residues. CDR1 and CDR2 from the germline V gene are SNHLY and FYNNEI. V shed 11 bases and J shed 8 bases, with 12 bases lying between them. This CDR3 is CARKEEGYTF. DNA for the CDR3: TGTGCCCGAAAAGAGGAAGGCTACACCTTC. Using reference TRBV2 and TRBJ1-2 for the parts outside the CDR3, the full variable domain is EPEVTQTPSHQVTQMGQEVILRCVPISNHLYFYWYRQILGQKVEFLVSFYNNEISEKSEIFDDQFSVERPDGSNFTLKIRSTKLEDSAMYFCARKEEGYTFGSGTRLTVV.

As DNA, the CDR3 is TGCGCCAGCAGCTCCGGGACAGGGGGACAGCCCCAGCATTTT. This sequence encodes CASSSGTGGQPQHF. The genes are TRBV5-1 and TRBJ1-5; 11 positions agree with TRBD1. There are 14 residues in the CDR3. The junction had 3 bases not matched to a gene; V was cut back by 3 bases and J by 7 bases. Looked up from germline, CDR1 is SGHRS and CDR2 is YFSETQ.

This clone was counted a few times. This chain uses TRBV5-5 with TRBJ2-4; 7 nucleotides match TRBD2. The CDR3 has 16 residues. The trim removed 4 bases at V and 0 bases at J, leaving 7 bases unmatched. In germline, CDR1 is SGHKS, CDR2 YYEKEE (reference sequence). The CDR3 nucleotides read TGTGCCAGCAGCCCTGGACTAGTCTTAGCCAAAAACATTCAGTACTTC. This gives the protein CASSPGLVLAKNIQYF.

The chain links TRBV28 to TRBJ1-2, with 10 bases matching TRBD1. The germline V gene has CDR1 MDHEN and CDR2 SYDVKM. This CDR3 contains 17 residues. V shed 2 bases, J shed 4 bases, and the junction held 10 bases outside the gene matches. CDR3 DNA sequence: TGTGCCAGCAGTTTAGGGACAGGGGTGGGATGGCTCTATGGCTACACCTTC. Its protein is CASSLGTGVGWLYGYTF.

J is TRBJ1-5 and V is TRBV27, with D perhaps matching TRBD1 (6 bases). The CDR3 loop spans 18 amino acids. The V end was cut by 5 bases, the J end by 0 bases, with 20 bases between. Germline V gene sequence: CDR1 MNHEY, CDR2 SMNVEV (reference sequence). The CDR3 DNA sequence: TGTGCCAGCAGTACACTGACAGGACAGCCTTATAGCAATCAGCCCCAGCATTTT. Its protein product is CASSTLTGQPYSNQPQHF.

The chain uses TRBV5-4 and TRBJ1-1; the match to TRBD1 covers 9 bases. In germline, CDR1 is SGHNT, CDR2 YYREEE (reference sequence). J was trimmed by 3 bases and V by 1 base; bases with no gene match: 4. The CDR3 sequence is 15 residues long. The CDR3 DNA follows: TGTGCCAGCAGCTTGATACAGGGGGCGGACACTGAAGCTTTCTTT. Translated, it gives CASSLIQGADTEAFF.

This sequence joins TRBV7-9 and TRBJ2-1; 12 nucleotides line up with TRBD2. Trimming at V came to 6 bases and at J to 7 bases, leaving 16 bases not matched to a gene. The CDR3 extends over 18 amino acids. Germline CDR1 reads SEHNR; CDR2 reads FQNEAQ (reference sequence). The CDR3 DNA reads TGTGCCAGCAGAACCAGGGCTAGCGGGAGGGCCAAAAATAATGAGCAGTTCTTC. It yields the protein CASRTRASGRAKNNEQFF.

The chain is built from TRBV10-3 and TRBJ2-1; 11 bases align to TRBD2. CDR3 size: 16 residues. Germline trimming cut 0 bases from V and 11 bases from J; bases unmatched to any gene: 9. CDR1 is ENHRY and CDR2 is SYGVKD in the germline V gene. Written as DNA, the CDR3 is TGTGCCATCAGTGAGTCCGATAGCGGGGGGGCTTGGCAGCAGTTCTTC. Its protein product is CAISESDSGGAWQQFF.

This clone was detected only once. The chain uses TRBV5-1 and TRBJ2-7, with 11 bases that match TRBD1. Germline trimming cut 7 bases from V and 0 bases from J; bases unmatched to any gene: 6. The CDR3 contains 15 residues. From germline, CDR1 is SGHRS and CDR2 YFSETQ. The CDR3 is CASEAGQGASYEQYF. CDR3 bases: TGCGCCAGCGAAGCTGGACAGGGGGCCTCCTACGAGCAGTACTTC. The variable domain in full, with the rest retrieved from reference TRBV5-1 and TRBJ2-7, is KAGVTQTPRYLIKTRGQQVTLSCSPISGHRSVSWYQQTPGQGLQFLFEYFSETQRNKGNFPGRFSGRQFSNSRSEMNVSTLELGDSALYLCASEAGQGASYEQYFGPGTRLTVT.

The chain uses TRBV19 and TRBJ2-7; a possible D gene is TRBD1 (5 bases). Germline assignment: CDR1 LNHDA and CDR2 SQIVND (reference sequence). Trimming took 1 base from V and 2 from J, leaving 9 bases between them. There are 14 residues in the CDR3. For the CDR3, the DNA is TGTGCCAGTAGTATAGGAAGGGGCCCCTACGAGCAGTACTTC. Translating gives CASSIGRGPYEQYF.

The genes are TRBV12-3 or TRBV12-4 and TRBJ1-4; D not certain. V was cut by 2 bases and J by 5 bases, with 6 bases left in between. CDR3 length: 13 amino acids. For the CDR3, the DNA is TGTGCCAGCAGTTTAATAGTAAATGAAAAACTGTTTTTT. It yields the protein CASSLIVNEKLFF.